This T cell receptor (beta chain) was sequenced for a study of shared clonotypes between healthy human individuals. Only in-frame clones appear in the TCRdb table, and some are missing; sequencing was by immunoSEQ multiplex PCR. The repertoire holds hundreds of thousands of clones, with 85% to 95% as singletons. Germline V gene sequence: CDR1 LNHDA, CDR2 SQIVND (reference sequence). This CDR3 is 15 amino acids long. Trimming cost V 1 base and J 0 bases, with 7 bases left between them. With regard to this clone: Other nucleotide sequences from this sample produce the same CDR3.

CD45RO-negative CD8 cells positively selected for CCR7 made up the naive population, which excluded terminally differentiated effector memory CD45RA+ cells. The chain is built from TRBV19 and TRBJ2-1; TRBD2 is a possible D gene (5 bases). This receptor was taken from a man aged 25 to 40 in good health. Sequenced: naive CD8+ T cells sorted from blood. The CDR3 loop reads CASSIAGSSYNEQFF. The DNA of the CDR3 is TGTGCCAGTAGTATAGCGGGAAGCTCCTACAATGAGCAGTTCTTC.